This T cell receptor (beta chain) was obtained from a study of blood T cell repertoires in COVID-19. The wider study: Collection of acute and convalescent COVID-19 samples took place in the United States, Italy and Spain. Nucleic acid was either cDNA or gDNA, and it came from T cells, B-cell-depleted T cells, or PBMCs.

Unmatched junction bases numbered 6, after V lost 4 bases and J lost 10 bases. This CDR3 has 14 residues. Germline lookup yields CDR1 MNHEY and CDR2 SVGAGI. In the source study's methods: Estimates of nucleated cell counts were drawn from the amplification of reference gene primers. The repertoire was sequenced with immunoSEQ multiplex PCR; TCRdb's copy has only in-frame clones and lacks some. The DNA gave D and trimming, while V, J and clone size come from that table. This table has around 130,000 clones, approximately 77% appearing once. This receptor was identified in a man at least 80 years old with acute or convalescent COVID-19. The chain recombines TRBV6-5 with TRBJ1-4; 10 positions match TRBD1. Sequencing used peripheral blood. The CDR3 DNA sequence: TGTGCCAGCAGTTTCCGGGACAGGGGAGGAAAACTGTTTTTT. Translated: CASSFRDRGGKLFF.